This TCR beta chain was recovered during a study of blood T cell repertoires in COVID-19. The V end lost 5 bases, the J end lost 7 bases, and 14 bases lay between the germline ends. The CDR3 covers 13 residues. In germline, CDR1 is SGHDN, CDR2 FVKESK. Clones were sequenced by immunoSEQ multiplex PCR, and TCRdb holds only the in-frame ones, with some missing. This sample has approximately 290,000 clones; about 89% occur once, and the top ten carry around 0.84%. This chain links TRBV14 with TRBJ1-1; TRBD1 might be the D (6 bases). The clonotype originates from a man younger than 45 with acute or convalescent COVID-19. Sequencing was performed on peripheral blood. CDR3 DNA sequence: TGTGCCAGCAGCTCCCTCAGGGGCTATGAAGCTTTCTTT. Translation: CASSSLRGYEAFF.